This T cell receptor (beta chain) originates from a study of T-cell reconstitution after alpha-beta-depleted transplantation in children. This clonotype occurred many times. A library of TCRbeta sequences, prepared with unique molecular identifiers, was generated. From the PCR reads, TCRdb called clonotypes with MiXCR, one entry per CDR3 protein. The sample includes a few hundred thousand distinct CDR3 sequences, over 10% of them seen just once. With V trimmed by 0 bases and J by 1 base, 6 bases remained unmatched. The CDR3 has 17 residues. Per germline, CDR1 SGHTA and CDR2 FQGNSA. This chain links TRBV7-2 with TRBJ2-1; TRBD2 matches 7 bases. The sequence was collected from a male patient aged 5 to 17 who had a stem cell transplant for acute myeloid leukemia, so the T cells may come from the graft donor. Sequenced material: PBMCs, mostly from graft donor cells, taken 360 days after TCRalphabeta/CD19-depleted stem cell transplant. The CDR3, as DNA: TGTGCCAGCAGCTTAGCTGGCGGGAGCCTATCCTACAATGAGCAGTTCTTC. Translating it yields CASSLAGGSLSYNEQFF.